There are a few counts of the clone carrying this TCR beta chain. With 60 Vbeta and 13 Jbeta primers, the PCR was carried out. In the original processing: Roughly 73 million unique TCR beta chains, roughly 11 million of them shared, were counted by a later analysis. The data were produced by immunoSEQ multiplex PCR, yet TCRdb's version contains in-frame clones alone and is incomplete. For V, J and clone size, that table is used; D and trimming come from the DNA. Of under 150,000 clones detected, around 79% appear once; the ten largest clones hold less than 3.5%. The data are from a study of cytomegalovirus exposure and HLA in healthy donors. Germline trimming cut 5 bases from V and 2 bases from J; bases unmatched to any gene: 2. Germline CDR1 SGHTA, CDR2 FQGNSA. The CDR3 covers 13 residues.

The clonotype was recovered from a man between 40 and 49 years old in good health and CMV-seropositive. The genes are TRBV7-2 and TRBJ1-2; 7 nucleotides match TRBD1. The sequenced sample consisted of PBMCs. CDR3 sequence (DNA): TGTGCCAGCAGCCAGGACAGGAACTATGGCTACACCTTC. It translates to CASSQDRNYGYTF.